Listed below are T cell receptor beta chains from one sample, sequenced in a study of OX40 agonist ivuxolimab in advanced cancers. The repertoire was sequenced with immunoSEQ multiplex PCR; TCRdb's copy has only in-frame clones and lacks some. Here the sample spans about 96,000 clones, approximately 80% being singletons. The specimen comprised CD4+ or CD8+ T cells sorted from blood, sampled in a trial of the OX40 agonist ivuxolimab. Source of these receptors: an adult with an advanced solid tumor such as melanoma, head and neck, liver or kidney cancer. Both conserved end residues are part of each CDR3. A D gene is named only where the DNA matches it firmly. Part of the rows lack a size; the others show once, few, many or a class for expanded clones.

clone_size: .; j_call: TRBJ1-2; d_call: TRBD1; v_call: TRBV5-1; cdr3_nt: TGCGCCAGCAGCTTGCCCCTAGGACAGGGAGGTTACGGCTACACCTTC; cdr3_aa: CASSLPLGQGGYGYTF
clone_size: few; j_call: TRBJ2-5; d_call: .; v_call: TRBV10-2; cdr3_nt: TGCGCCAGCAGGTTTCAAGAGACCCAGTACTTC; cdr3_aa: CASRFQETQYF
clone_size: once; j_call: TRBJ2-1; d_call: TRBD2; v_call: TRBV19; cdr3_nt: TGTGCCAGTGGCTTGACTAGCGGGAGCTACAATGAGCAGTTCTTC; cdr3_aa: CASGLTSGSYNEQFF
clone_size: .; j_call: TRBJ2-3; d_call: TRBD2; v_call: TRBV10-3; cdr3_nt: TGTGCCATCAGTGGTTGGCGGGAGGGCCATCCAAGCACAGATACGCAGTATTTT; cdr3_aa: CAISGWREGHPSTDTQYF
clone_size: .; j_call: TRBJ2-5; d_call: TRBD2; v_call: TRBV7-2; cdr3_nt: TGTGCCAGCAGGTGGACTAGCGGGCCCCAAGAGACCCAGTACTTC; cdr3_aa: CASRWTSGPQETQYF
clone_size: .; j_call: TRBJ1-4; d_call: .; v_call: TRBV4-1; cdr3_nt: TGCGCCAGCAGCGATTATGGACGTCCCAATGAAAAACTGTTTTTT; cdr3_aa: CASSDYGRPNEKLFF
clone_size: few; j_call: TRBJ2-1; d_call: TRBD2; v_call: TRBV7-9; cdr3_nt: TGTGCCAGCAGCTTAGCGCGGGGACTAGCGGACTACAATGAGCAGTTCTTC; cdr3_aa: CASSLARGLADYNEQFF
clone_size: .; j_call: TRBJ1-1; d_call: .; v_call: TRBV4-2; cdr3_nt: TGTGCCAGCAGCCTTTACAGGGCGAACACTGAAGCTTTCTTT; cdr3_aa: CASSLYRANTEAFF
clone_size: .; j_call: TRBJ2-7; d_call: TRBD2; v_call: TRBV19; cdr3_nt: TGTGCCAGTAGTATTCTGGCGGGAGCTGTGGGGGAGCAGTACTTC; cdr3_aa: CASSILAGAVGEQYF
clone_size: once; j_call: TRBJ1-2; d_call: .; v_call: TRBV19; cdr3_nt: TGTGCCAGTAGTATCCAGGGGCCTGCCCCCGGCTACACCTTC; cdr3_aa: CASSIQGPAPGYTF
clone_size: .; j_call: TRBJ2-2; d_call: TRBD2; v_call: TRBV5-4; cdr3_nt: TGTGCCAGCAGCTTGTATTTAGCGGGGGGCCGTCGGGAGCTGTTTTTT; cdr3_aa: CASSLYLAGGRRELFF
clone_size: .; j_call: TRBJ1-2; d_call: .; v_call: TRBV19; cdr3_nt: TGTGCCAGTAGTATACAACCAGTCGGGTCATATGGCTACACCTTC; cdr3_aa: CASSIQPVGSYGYTF
clone_size: .; j_call: TRBJ1-2; d_call: TRBD1; v_call: TRBV2; cdr3_nt: TGTGCCAGCAGGACAGGGACGGGATATGGCTACACCTTC; cdr3_aa: CASRTGTGYGYTF
clone_size: .; j_call: TRBJ2-7; d_call: .; v_call: TRBV19; cdr3_nt: TGTGCCAGTAGTATAGCCCAGGGGCCAAACGAGCAGTACTTC; cdr3_aa: CASSIAQGPNEQYF
clone_size: .; j_call: TRBJ2-3; d_call: .; v_call: TRBV7-3; cdr3_nt: TGTGCCAGCAGCTTAACGGGGCGGGGCACAGATACGCAGTATTTT; cdr3_aa: CASSLTGRGTDTQYF
clone_size: .; j_call: TRBJ2-7; d_call: TRBD2; v_call: TRBV19; cdr3_nt: TGTGCCAGTAGAGCACTAGCGGGAGCTTACGAGCAGTACTTC; cdr3_aa: CASRALAGAYEQYF
clone_size: .; j_call: TRBJ2-7; d_call: .; v_call: TRBV19; cdr3_nt: TGTGCCAGTACCACCGGTATGGGGGAAGAGCAGTACTTC; cdr3_aa: CASTTGMGEEQYF
clone_size: few; j_call: TRBJ2-3; d_call: .; v_call: TRBV4-1; cdr3_nt: TGCGCCAGCAGCCAAATCGGGCTGGGGACAGATACGCAGTATTTT; cdr3_aa: CASSQIGLGTDTQYF
clone_size: .; j_call: TRBJ2-1; d_call: .; v_call: TRBV30; cdr3_nt: TGTGCCTGGAGTACCGGGGGAGGAAACTACAATGAGCAGTTCTTC; cdr3_aa: CAWSTGGGNYNEQFF
clone_size: .; j_call: TRBJ2-5; d_call: TRBD1; v_call: TRBV14; cdr3_nt: TGTGCCAGCAGCCAACCACAGGGGACACTAGAGACCCAGTACTTC; cdr3_aa: CASSQPQGTLETQYF
clone_size: few; j_call: TRBJ1-1; d_call: .; v_call: TRBV18; cdr3_nt: TGTGCCAGCTCCCAGGGGCAGATGAACACTGAAGCTTTCTTT; cdr3_aa: CASSQGQMNTEAFF
clone_size: .; j_call: TRBJ2-1; d_call: .; v_call: TRBV5-6; cdr3_nt: TGTGCCAGCAGCTTGGAGTTGAGGCAGTTCTTC; cdr3_aa: CASSLELRQFF
clone_size: .; j_call: TRBJ2-1; d_call: TRBD2; v_call: TRBV7-2; cdr3_nt: TGTGCCAGCAGCTTAGAGCTAGCGGGGAGCAATGAGCAGTTCTTC; cdr3_aa: CASSLELAGSNEQFF
clone_size: .; j_call: TRBJ1-4; d_call: .; v_call: TRBV30; cdr3_nt: TGTGCCTGGACCCCCGGACAGACAACTAATGAAAAACTGTTTTTT; cdr3_aa: CAWTPGQTTNEKLFF
clone_size: .; j_call: TRBJ2-7; d_call: .; v_call: TRBV9; cdr3_nt: TGTGCCAGCAGCGTAGGTGAGGGTAGAAGGGGTGAAAACGAGCAGTACTTC; cdr3_aa: CASSVGEGRRGENEQYF
clone_size: .; j_call: TRBJ1-2; d_call: .; v_call: TRBV6-6; cdr3_nt: TGTGCCAGCAGTTTAGTGGTGGGCGGCTACACCTTC; cdr3_aa: CASSLVVGGYTF
clone_size: .; j_call: TRBJ2-3; d_call: .; v_call: TRBV7-3; cdr3_nt: TGTGCCAGCAGCTTATTGGGCGGGCCCACAGATACGCAGTATTTT; cdr3_aa: CASSLLGGPTDTQYF
clone_size: few; j_call: TRBJ2-1; d_call: .; v_call: TRBV10-3; cdr3_nt: TGTGCCATCGGGGACAACTACAATGAGCAGTTCTTC; cdr3_aa: CAIGDNYNEQFF
clone_size: .; j_call: TRBJ2-2; d_call: .; v_call: TRBV6-6; cdr3_nt: TGTGCCAGCAGTTACGACGGGGAGCTGTTTTTT; cdr3_aa: CASSYDGELFF
clone_size: .; j_call: TRBJ2-3; d_call: .; v_call: TRBV15; cdr3_nt: TGTGCCACCAGCAGAGATCAAGCGGCCTCTGAAGATACGCAGTATTTT; cdr3_aa: CATSRDQAASEDTQYF
clone_size: .; j_call: TRBJ1-5; d_call: .; v_call: TRBV18; cdr3_nt: TGTGCCAGCTCACTCGGACGAACCGATCAGCCCCAGCATTTT; cdr3_aa: CASSLGRTDQPQHF
clone_size: once; j_call: TRBJ2-7; d_call: TRBD2; v_call: TRBV14; cdr3_nt: TGTGCCAGCAGCGCTTTACCCGGAGCGGGAGGGTTCTACGAGCAGTACTTC; cdr3_aa: CASSALPGAGGFYEQYF
clone_size: .; j_call: TRBJ2-2; d_call: .; v_call: TRBV11-2; cdr3_nt: TGTGCCAGCAGCTTAGGAAGCCAGGGGAGGACCGGGGAGCTGTTTTTT; cdr3_aa: CASSLGSQGRTGELFF
clone_size: .; j_call: TRBJ2-7; d_call: .; v_call: TRBV9; cdr3_nt: TGTGCCAGCAGCGTAGGCGCCGACTACGAGCAGTACTTC; cdr3_aa: CASSVGADYEQYF
clone_size: .; j_call: TRBJ2-5; d_call: .; v_call: TRBV29-1; cdr3_nt: TGCAGCGTCTCCGGGTCCTCAGAGACCCAGTACTTC; cdr3_aa: CSVSGSSETQYF
clone_size: few; j_call: TRBJ1-1; d_call: .; v_call: TRBV19; cdr3_nt: TGTGCCAGCCTCAGGGGCCCCGAAGCTTTCTTT; cdr3_aa: CASLRGPEAFF
clone_size: .; j_call: TRBJ2-1; d_call: .; v_call: TRBV5-1; cdr3_nt: TGCGCCAGCAGCTTGGCCGTGCGGAATGAGCAGTTCTTC; cdr3_aa: CASSLAVRNEQFF
clone_size: .; j_call: TRBJ1-1; d_call: TRBD1; v_call: TRBV10-3; cdr3_nt: TGTGCCATCAGACCGACAGGGGCCGGGAACACTGAAGCTTTCTTT; cdr3_aa: CAIRPTGAGNTEAFF
clone_size: .; j_call: TRBJ2-7; d_call: TRBD1; v_call: TRBV9; cdr3_nt: TGTGCCAGCAGCGTAGCCCCACAGGGGGCGGCGGACGAGCAGTACTTC; cdr3_aa: CASSVAPQGAADEQYF
clone_size: .; j_call: TRBJ2-3; d_call: TRBD2; v_call: TRBV23-1; cdr3_nt: TGCGCCAGCAGTCAAAGCGGGGGACCGCCAAGCACAGATACGCAGTATTTT; cdr3_aa: CASSQSGGPPSTDTQYF
clone_size: once; j_call: TRBJ1-2; d_call: .; v_call: TRBV5-4; cdr3_nt: TGTGCCAGCAGTTACGGGCTTACTGAGGACTATGGCTACACCTTC; cdr3_aa: CASSYGLTEDYGYTF
clone_size: .; j_call: TRBJ2-3; d_call: .; v_call: TRBV15; cdr3_nt: TGTGCCACTAGGCCAGGGGGGTTTAGCACAGATACGCAGTATTTT; cdr3_aa: CATRPGGFSTDTQYF
clone_size: many; j_call: TRBJ1-1; d_call: .; v_call: TRBV30; cdr3_nt: TGTGCCTGGAGTGTTGCCTCTCATAGGGCTGAAGCTTTCTTT; cdr3_aa: CAWSVASHRAEAFF
clone_size: .; j_call: TRBJ1-2; d_call: .; v_call: TRBV27; cdr3_nt: TGTGCCAGCAGTCCCCCCCGCTACACCTTC; cdr3_aa: CASSPPRYTF
clone_size: .; j_call: TRBJ1-6; d_call: .; v_call: TRBV5-1; cdr3_nt: TGCGCCAGCAGCGACTTTAGGGGGAGCTATAATTCACCCCTCCACTTT; cdr3_aa: CASSDFRGSYNSPLHF
clone_size: once; j_call: TRBJ1-2; d_call: .; v_call: TRBV4-3; cdr3_nt: TGCGCCAGCAGCCAAGAAAACAGCTTCTATGGCTACACCTTC; cdr3_aa: CASSQENSFYGYTF